This is a list of T cell receptor beta chains from one sample in a study of blood T cell repertoires in COVID-19. TCRdb's copy holds only in-frame clones and misses some; the assay was immunoSEQ multiplex PCR. The repertoire has about 70,000 clones, approximately 89% of them found once; the top ten carry 1.3% to 1.5%. The sample consisted of peripheral blood. The receptors derive from a man aged 55 to 69 with acute or convalescent COVID-19. CDR3s include the opening cysteine and the closing phenylalanine or tryptophan. The order of the fields is V gene, clone size, CDR3 length, J gene, D gene, CDR3 protein, CDR3 DNA. The D gene is left open where the match is weak. Size tells how often a clone was seen (once, few, many) or the class of an expanded clone, and some rows leave it out.

>TRBV6-5|.|15|TRBJ1-2|TRBD1
CVSRWTGGLNYGYTF
TGTGTCAGCAGATGGACAGGGGGCTTAAACTATGGCTACACCTTC
>TRBV5-6|few|14|TRBJ2-7|TRBD2
CASSFGGGRYEQYF
TGTGCCAGCAGCTTTGGCGGGGGGAGGTACGAGCAGTACTTC
>TRBV13|.|14|TRBJ2-7|.
CASSPNRISYEQYF
TGTGCCAGCAGCCCGAACAGAATCTCCTACGAGCAGTACTTC
>TRBV4-1|.|16|TRBJ2-1|.
CASSHPQGKGDNEQFF
TGCGCCAGCAGCCACCCACAGGGAAAAGGGGACAATGAGCAGTTCTTC
>TRBV3-1/TRBV3-2|.|15|TRBJ2-7|.
CASSRGDGGPPRQYF
TGTGCCAGCAGCCGGGGCGATGGGGGCCCCCCGAGGCAGTACTTC
>TRBV6-5|.|12|TRBJ1-1|.
CASGRSYTEAFF
TGTGCCAGCGGGCGTTCTTACACTGAAGCTTTCTTT
>TRBV19|.|14|TRBJ1-4|TRBD1
CASTVTGGAEKLFF
TGTGCCAGTACCGTGACAGGGGGCGCGGAAAAACTGTTTTTT
>TRBV7-8|.|14|TRBJ2-5|.
CASSLGTVQETQYF
TGTGCCAGCAGCTTAGGAACGGTCCAAGAGACCCAGTACTTC
>TRBV11-2|.|13|TRBJ2-5|.
CASSQGYWETQYF
TGTGCCAGCAGCCAGGGGTACTGGGAGACCCAGTACTTC
>TRBV5-1|.|14|TRBJ2-7|TRBD2
CASSLGLAGVEQYF
TGCGCCAGCAGCTTGGGACTAGCGGGGGTCGAGCAGTACTTC
>TRBV29-1|.|15|TRBJ2-5|.
CSVETGQGTRETQYF
TGCAGCGTTGAGACGGGCCAGGGGACCAGGGAGACCCAGTACTTC
>TRBV7-2|.|12|TRBJ1-2|TRBD1
CASSSDRVYSAF
TGTGCCAGCAGCTCGGACAGGGTGTATAGCGCCTTC
>TRBV6-2/TRBV6-3|.|14|TRBJ1-5|.
CASTPVGGLEPQHF
TGTGCCAGCACCCCGGTCGGGGGTTTAGAGCCCCAGCATTTT
>TRBV5-1|.|17|TRBJ1-4|.
CARQVPYREGTNEKLFF
TGCGCCAGACAGGTTCCTTACAGGGAGGGAACTAATGAAAAACTGTTTTTT
>TRBV7-9|once|15|TRBJ1-2|.
CASSLERQGLNGYTF
TGTGCCAGCAGCTTAGAACGGCAGGGGTTGAACGGCTACACCTTC
>TRBV5-6|.|19|TRBJ1-3|.
CASSLVRVSLSLSGNTIYF
TGTGCCAGCAGCTTGGTTCGGGTTTCCCTTTCGCTCTCTGGAAACACCATATATTTT
>TRBV9|.|17|TRBJ2-5|TRBD1
CASSPGRTGGIQETQYF
TGTGCCAGCAGCCCCGGTAGGACAGGGGGTATACAAGAGACCCAGTACTTC
>TRBV7-9|.|12|TRBJ2-7|.
CASSQKQGEQYF
TGTGCCAGCAGCCAGAAACAGGGCGAGCAGTACTTC
>TRBV6-2/TRBV6-3|.|15|TRBJ1-2|TRBD1
CASSYAGQGYYGYTF
TGTGCCAGCAGTTACGCCGGACAGGGTTACTATGGCTACACCTTC
>TRBV14|.|16|TRBJ2-3|.
CASSQDVGDFTDTQYF
TGTGCCAGCAGCCAAGATGTGGGGGACTTCACAGATACGCAGTATTTT
>TRBV6-5|few|11|TRBJ1-1|.
CASRGQWKAFF
TGTGCCAGCAGGGGGCAGTGGAAGGCTTTCTTT
>TRBV5-1|.|15|TRBJ2-6|TRBD1
CASSPGGSGANVLTF
TGCGCCAGCAGCCCAGGGGGCTCTGGGGCCAACGTCCTGACTTTC
>TRBV27|.|14|TRBJ1-2|.
CASGLGGSDYGYTF
TGTGCCAGCGGGTTGGGGGGTTCTGACTATGGCTACACCTTC
>TRBV19|.|11|TRBJ1-1|.
CATSGNTEAFF
TGTGCCACCTCAGGAAACACTGAAGCTTTCTTT
>TRBV10-3|.|15|TRBJ2-3|TRBD2
CAISGSAGVTDTQYF
TGTGCCATCAGCGGGTCGGCGGGGGTGACAGATACGCAGTATTTT
>TRBV5-1|once|15|TRBJ2-3|TRBD2
CASSGLAGGRDTQYF
TGCGCCAGCAGCGGACTAGCGGGGGGGAGAGATACGCAGTATTTT
>TRBV4-1|once|14|TRBJ2-5|TRBD2
CASSQVPGGETQYF
TGCGCCAGCAGCCAAGTACCGGGAGGGGAGACCCAGTACTTC
>TRBV24-1|few|15|TRBJ2-1|TRBD2
CATSEAGGLHNEQFF
TGTGCCACCAGTGAAGCGGGGGGATTACACAATGAGCAGTTCTTC
>TRBV4-1|.|17|TRBJ1-2|.
CASSQAVHRDSPSGYTF
TGCGCCAGCAGCCAAGCGGTTCACAGGGATTCCCCTTCCGGCTACACCTTC
>TRBV12-5|.|13|TRBJ1-5|.
CASGAGDARPQHF
TGTGCTAGTGGTGCAGGGGACGCCCGGCCCCAGCATTTT
>TRBV7-6|.|18|TRBJ1-6|TRBD1
CASSLLQPGQGYNSPLHF
TGTGCCAGCAGCTTATTACAACCGGGACAGGGGTATAATTCACCCCTCCACTTT
>TRBV30|.|16|TRBJ2-2|TRBD2
CAWSVLGGGDTGELFF
TGTGCCTGGAGTGTACTCGGGGGGGGCGACACCGGGGAGCTGTTTTTT
>TRBV29-1|.|12|TRBJ1-2|.
CSVSRPSYGYTF
TGCAGCGTTTCCAGGCCGAGCTATGGCTACACCTTC
>TRBV6-5|.|13|TRBJ1-1|TRBD1
CASSQGDSREAFF
TGTGCCAGCAGTCAGGGGGACAGCCGTGAAGCTTTCTTT
>TRBV6-6|.|13|TRBJ1-1|.
CASRQALNTEAFF
TGTGCCAGCAGACAGGCCCTGAACACTGAAGCTTTCTTT
>TRBV30|.|13|TRBJ2-7|.
CAWSVRGQGEQYF
TGTGCCTGGAGTGTACGAGGACAAGGCGAGCAGTACTTC
>TRBV2|once|12|TRBJ1-1|.
CAISFEWTEAFF
TGTGCCATCTCATTTGAGTGGACTGAAGCTTTCTTT
>TRBV2|.|15|TRBJ2-5|.
CASSEPAGVAETQYF
TGTGCCAGCAGTGAACCGGCCGGGGTCGCGGAGACCCAGTACTTC
>TRBV19|once|14|TRBJ1-5|TRBD1
CASTQGQGYQPQHF
TGTGCCAGTACCCAGGGACAGGGGTATCAGCCCCAGCATTTT
>TRBV3-1/TRBV3-2|.|14|TRBJ1-1|TRBD1
CASSPPDRGAEAFF
TGTGCCAGCAGCCCCCCCGACAGGGGGGCTGAAGCTTTCTTT
>TRBV19|.|20|TRBJ1-5|TRBD1
CASRSSSGQGVFYSNQPQHF
TGTGCCAGTAGGTCTTCCTCGGGACAGGGTGTTTTTTATAGCAATCAGCCCCAGCATTTT
>TRBV15|.|17|TRBJ1-3|.
CATTGEGGTRDGNTIYF
TGTGCCACCACGGGGGAGGGAGGTACAAGGGATGGAAACACCATATATTTT
>TRBV27|.|13|TRBJ2-7|TRBD2
CASRGDYPYEQYF
TGTGCCAGCAGGGGGGACTACCCCTACGAGCAGTACTTC
>TRBV20-1|once|13|TRBJ1-1|.
CSASIQGGTEAFF
TGCAGTGCTAGTATCCAGGGAGGAACTGAAGCTTTCTTT
>TRBV7-2|.|14|TRBJ1-6|TRBD1
CASRQGAKNSPLHF
TGTGCCAGCAGACAGGGGGCTAAGAATTCACCCCTCCACTTT
>TRBV10-2|once|12|TRBJ1-2|.
CASWVGDYGYTF
TGCGCCAGCTGGGTGGGAGACTATGGCTACACCTTC
>TRBV6-5|.|14|TRBJ1-5|.
CASSPLQGSQPQHF
TGTGCCAGCAGTCCGCTACAGGGAAGTCAGCCCCAGCATTTT
>TRBV29-1|.|13|TRBJ2-1|.
CSVSSPRGNEQFF
TGCAGCGTGTCGAGCCCCCGGGGGAATGAGCAGTTCTTC
>TRBV12-3/TRBV12-4|.|11|TRBJ2-7|.
CASRRIYEQYF
TGTGCCAGCCGGAGGATTTACGAGCAGTACTTC
>TRBV2|.|15|TRBJ1-5|.
CASRARTTSNQPQHF
TGTGCCAGCAGGGCCAGGACAACTAGCAATCAGCCCCAGCATTTT
>TRBV20-1|.|11|TRBJ1-1|.
CSASRQAEAFF
TGCAGTGCTAGCAGACAGGCTGAAGCTTTCTTT
>TRBV29-1|.|12|TRBJ2-5|.
CSVRRTGETQYF
TGCAGCGTTCGGAGAACCGGGGAGACCCAGTACTTC